This TCR beta chain was captured in a study of Ad26.COV2.S vaccination and SARS-CoV-2 variants. About the study: Dosing was one shot or two shots 56 days apart.

This clone was seen a single time. Sample treatment: some 20 received Ad26.COV2.S at low or high dose, single or two shots; several received placebo; per-sample allocation not given. Following the first vaccine or placebo injection, samples were taken on day 63. Here immunoSEQ multiplex PCR was the method, and the copy in TCRdb shows in-frame clones only, minus some. The sample records 350,000 to 500,000 clones, about nine tenths being singletons. The V segment lost 5 bases and the J segment 1 base; nucleotides outside the gene matches: 4. Germline V gene data show CDR1 as MDHEN and CDR2 as SYDVKM. CDR3 size: 14 residues.

This TCR came from a person between 18 and 59 years old who received the Ad26.COV2.S COVID-19 vaccine or a placebo. The chain joins TRBV28 to TRBJ1-1; 7 positions match TRBD1. The material was peripheral blood, obtained in a trial of Ad26.COV2.S vaccine versus placebo. CDR3 bases: TGTGCCAGCAGTCTAGGGACAGCGAACACTGAAGCTTTCTTT. This encodes CASSLGTANTEAFF.